Listed below are T cell receptor beta chains from one sample, sequenced in a study of tumor-infiltrating lymphocytes in primary liver carcinoma. TCRdb ran MiXCR on the multiplex PCR reads and lists one entry per CDR3 protein. The data hold 100,000 or so distinct CDR3 sequences, with roughly 69% observed a single time. What was sequenced was liver tumor tissue from sampling region 5. Every receptor here comes from a woman aged 55-75 years with primary liver carcinoma and hepatitis B virus infection. Both conserved end residues are part of each CDR3. The D gene is left open where the match is weak. Size is omitted from some rows. Given values are once, few, many or a class for expanded clones.

TRBV5-4,-,-,TRBJ2-3,CASKAGSTSRTDTQYF,TGTGCCAGCAAGGCGGGAAGTACCTCACGCACAGATACGCAGTATTTT
TRBV11-2,once,TRBD1,TRBJ2-2,CASTHDRDRGRGELFF,TGTGCTAGCACCCACGACCGGGACAGGGGGCGCGGGGAGCTGTTTTTT
TRBV4-1,many,TRBD1,TRBJ1-5,CASSPRQGVTLNQPQHF,TGCGCCAGCAGCCCTCGACAGGGAGTAACCCTTAATCAGCCCCAGCATTTT
TRBV7-9,-,-,TRBJ1-1,CASGLGCHTEAFF,TGTGCCAGCGGCTTAGGATGCCACACTGAAGCTTTCTTT
TRBV11-2,few,-,TRBJ2-7,CASSPLGSLYEQNF,TGTGCCAGCAGCCCTTTGGGTAGCTTATACGAGCAGAACTTC
TRBV4-1,many,-,TRBJ2-5,CASSQVGGSGGTQYF,TGCGCCAGCAGCCAAGTTGGAGGGAGTGGAGGGACCCAGTACTTC
TRBV6-6,once,-,TRBJ2-2,CASCYSGGVPGELFF,TGTGCCAGCTGTTACTCCGGGGGCGTACCCGGGGAGCTGTTTTTT
TRBV6-5,-,-,TRBJ2-1,CASTPRWIDYNEQFF,TGTGCCAGCACTCCAAGATGGATAGACTACAATGAGCAGTTCTTC
TRBV28,many,-,TRBJ2-1,CASTSGGASYNEQFF,TGTGCCAGCACCTCGGGCGGAGCCTCCTACAATGAGCAGTTCTTC
TRBV11-2,many,TRBD2,TRBJ2-1,CASSTASGRSNEQFF,TGTGCCAGCAGCACGGCTAGCGGGAGAAGTAATGAGCAGTTCTTC
TRBV12-3/TRBV12-4,-,-,TRBJ2-3,CASSVAGTTDTQYF,TGTGCCAGCAGCGTCGCCGGGACCACAGATACGCAGTATTTT
TRBV11-2,-,-,TRBJ2-7,CASSLAKSEQYF,TGTGCCAGCAGCTTAGCGAAAAGCGAGCAGTACTTC
TRBV11-3,medium-sized,TRBD1,TRBJ1-1,CASSRLDRGLAFF,TGTGCCAGCAGCCGATTGGACAGGGGATTGGCTTTCTTT
TRBV6-5,-,-,TRBJ1-1,CASRSGQCGFRAEAFF,TGTGCCAGCAGGTCAGGACAGTGTGGGTTTAGAGCTGAAGCTTTCTTT
TRBV11-2,-,-,TRBJ2-7,CASGLARRAYEQYF,TGTGCCAGCGGCTTAGCACGGAGAGCTTACGAGCAATACTTC
TRBV10-3,-,TRBD1,TRBJ1-1,CAISPAGTGVGEAFF,TGTGCCATCAGCCCCGCCGGGACAGGGGTTGGTGAAGCTTTCTTT
TRBV4-1,many,-,TRBJ2-1,CASSPMARSYNEQFF,TGCGCCAGCAGCCCCATGGCTCGTTCCTACAATGAGCAGTTCTTC
TRBV11-3,-,-,TRBJ2-1,CASSLGTNGKLEHFF,TGCGCCAGCAGCTTAGGAACTAACGGGAAGCTTGAGCACTTCTTC
TRBV10-3,-,-,TRBJ2-3,CAISVGEGTDMQYF,TGTGCCATCAGTGTGGGGGAAGGCACAGATATGCAGTATTTT
TRBV29-1,once,-,TRBJ2-5,CSVDVAERDTQYF,TGCAGCGTTGATGTAGCCGAGCGCGATACCCAGTACTTC
TRBV11-2,once,-,TRBJ1-6,CVSRTGGANNSPLHF,TGTGTCAGCCGGACTGGGGGGGCGAATAATTCACCCCTCCACTTT
TRBV29-1,-,TRBD1,TRBJ1-2,CSYEGQGQNYGYTF,TGCAGCTATGAGGGACAGGGACAGAACTATGGCTACACCTTC
TRBV5-6,-,-,TRBJ2-3,CASNLVGGPKTDTQYF,TGTGCCAGCAACTTGGTCGGAGGGCCGAAGACGGATACGCAGTATTTT
TRBV5-1,-,-,TRBJ2-5,CASSLVAQGGTETQYF,TGCGCCAGCAGCTTGGTGGCACAGGGGGGGACAGAGACCCAGTACTTC
TRBV6-6,-,TRBD1,TRBJ1-2,CVSTTGGQQGYTF,TGTGTCAGCACTACGGGGGGACAGCAGGGCTACACCTTC
TRBV11-2,-,-,TRBJ1-2,CTSSSGTEYDYIF,TGTACCAGCAGTTCCGGGACGGAATATGACTACATCTTC
TRBV20-1,-,-,TRBJ1-1,CSLQRGSEAFF,TGCAGTCTCCAGCGGGGTTCTGAAGCTTTCTTT
TRBV11-3,once,-,TRBJ2-7,CASNLERAGSHSSYEQYF,TGTGCCAGCAACTTAGAGAGGGCGGGAAGCCACAGCTCATACGAGCAGTACTTC
TRBV11-2,-,-,TRBJ2-7,CVISYGGKTSGSEQYF,TGTGTCATCAGCTACGGCGGGAAGACCTCGGGAAGCGAGCAGTACTTC
TRBV29-1,-,TRBD1,TRBJ1-2,CSPGTGNYDYTF,TGCAGCCCCGGGACAGGGAATTATGACTACACCTTC
TRBV13,-,-,TRBJ2-7,CASSLVERDEHYF,TGTGCCAGCAGCTTAGTAGAGAGAGACGAGCACTACTTC
TRBV5-1,-,-,TRBJ1-2,CASSSDSQNYGHTF,TGCGCCAGCAGCTCGGACAGCCAGAACTATGGCCACACCTTC
TRBV7-9,-,-,TRBJ2-1,CASSLWARGIQVEQFF,TGTGCCAGCAGCTTATGGGCGAGGGGCATACAAGTTGAGCAGTTCTTC
TRBV5-5,-,TRBD1,TRBJ2-7,CTSSLDDRAFYEQYF,TGTACCAGCAGTTTGGATGACAGGGCGTTCTACGAGCAGTACTTC
TRBV7-9,-,-,TRBJ2-3,CASSVRETRTDTQYF,TGTGCCAGCAGCGTCCGGGAGACCCGCACAGATACGCAGTATTTT
TRBV29-1,-,-,TRBJ2-5,CIAYSGFRETQYF,TGCATCGCGTATTCGGGCTTTCGAGAGACCCAGTACTTC
TRBV19,once,-,TRBJ2-1,CASSPAGSYNKQFF,TGTGCCAGTAGTCCGGCGGGCTCCTACAATAAGCAGTTCTTC
TRBV4-1,-,-,TRBJ1-4,CVSSQEVPSNETLFF,TGCGTCAGCAGCCAAGAGGTTCCCTCGAATGAAACACTGTTTTTT
TRBV14,-,-,TRBJ2-1,CASNRQQGGDQFF,TGTGCCAGCAACCGACAACAGGGAGGTGACCAGTTCTTC
TRBV4-1,many,TRBD2,TRBJ2-2,CASSFSGSNTGELFF,TGCGCCAGCAGCTTTAGCGGGTCGAACACCGGGGAGCTGTTTTTT
TRBV11-2,many,TRBD1,TRBJ1-4,CASSRHDRDRNEKLFF,TGTGCCAGCAGCCGGCATGACAGGGATAGGAATGAAAAACTGTTTTTT
TRBV6-4,once,-,TRBJ2-3,CASSGLGSTDTQYF,TGTGCCAGCAGTGGGTTAGGCAGCACAGATACGCAGTATTTT
TRBV28,-,-,TRBJ2-2,CASFQGKTGELFF,TGTGCCAGTTTTCAGGGGAAGACCGGGGAGCTGTTTTTT
TRBV11-2,-,-,TRBJ1-2,CAGSSTSGQLYGYTF,TGTGCCGGCAGCTCGACTTCTGGACAGCTCTATGGCTATACCTTC
TRBV11-2,medium-sized,-,TRBJ2-2,CASSLDRQAGELFF,TGTGCCAGCAGCTTAGATCGTCAGGCCGGGGAGCTGTTTTTT
TRBV28,few,TRBD1,TRBJ2-7,CASSLPRTGEQYF,TGTGCCAGCAGTTTACCCCGGACAGGGGAGCAGTACTTC
TRBV11-2,-,TRBD1,TRBJ2-7,CASTPTYTGASSYEPYF,TGTGCCAGCACTCCAACATATACAGGGGCTAGCTCCTACGAACCGTACTTC